This TCR beta chain emerged from a study of CD8 T cells in ankylosing spondylitis. Study observations and caveats: What seemed typical of ankylosing spondylitis blood was a TCR beta motif built from under 10 highly homologous variants. As for the disease-linked clones, they showed a CD8+ phenotype and occurred at relatively low frequencies in peripheral blood. Matched synovial fluid from ankylosing spondylitis patients was reported to be enriched for disease-linked clones.

In making TCR beta libraries, quantitative 5'-RACE with molecular barcodes was used. TCRdb reanalysed the 5' RACE reads using MiXCR and keeps one entry per CDR3 protein. Of approximately 130,000 distinct CDR3 sequences detected, 9.5% to 12% appear once; the ten largest clones hold 4.1%. Germline V gives CDR1 SEHNR, CDR2 FQNEAQ (reference sequence). The CDR3 spans 13 residues. V was clipped by 2 bases and J by 4 bases, with 9 bases between them. This clonotype has at least ten counts. Its specificity is not known. The clonotype originates from a female donor with ankylosing spondylitis or in good health (not recorded which). Sequencing was performed on blood, either unsorted or a sorted T cell fraction (not recorded which). The chain couples TRBV7-9 to TRBJ2-7; the D is unclear. CDR3 bases: TGTGCCAGCAGCTTATCGTTGGGGTACGAGCAGTACTTC. Its protein product is CASSLSLGYEQYF.